Sequencing of this T cell receptor beta chain was carried out in a study of T cells in Graves' hyperthyroidism and ophthalmopathy. Study-wide results and caveats: Blood samples included most of the expanded thyroid clonotypes exceeding 0.001.

TCR beta CDR3 region amplification was performed from RNA transcripts. The study used the HTBI primer set for a first-round RT-PCR of the TCR CDR3. Each CDR3 protein gets one entry after TCRdb re-called the multiplex PCR reads with MiXCR. The data contain 690,000 or so distinct CDR3 sequences, about 17% of them seen just once; the ten biggest clones take up roughly a sixth. The germline V gene has CDR1 ENHRY and CDR2 SYGVKD. Trimming shortened V by 3 bases and J by 0 bases, and 11 bases separated the two germline ends. The CDR3 has 16 residues. Regarding this clonotype: The antigen remains undetermined.

Sequencing was performed on blood. The sequence derives from a woman aged 45-65 years with Graves' hyperthyroidism that later progressed to Graves' ophthalmopathy. This sequence joins TRBV10-3 and TRBJ1-4, with D unresolved. The chain's CDR3 is CAISDVSGATNEKLFF. CDR3 sequence (DNA): TGTGCCATCAGTGATGTGAGCGGTGCAACTAATGAAAAACTGTTTTTT.